Listed here are 22 T cell receptor beta chains from one sample, sequenced in a study of blood T cell repertoires in COVID-19. Using immunoSEQ multiplex PCR, the repertoire was profiled, and TCRdb retains in-frame clones only, with some absent. The repertoire holds tens of thousands of clones, with approximately 83% as singletons. The sequenced material came from peripheral blood. The receptors originated from a man aged 25-40 years with COVID-19, enrolled during active disease.

This chain links TRBV7-3 with TRBJ1-1, with TRBD1 matching over 10 bases. With 6 bases clipped from V and 3 bases from J, the junction kept 10 bases outside the gene matches. CDR3 length: 16 amino acids. Germline values: CDR1 SGHTA, CDR2 FQGTGA. The CDR3 DNA follows: TGTGCCAGCAGTCCCGGGACAGGGGTTATAGACACTGAAGCTTTCTTT. Its protein product is CASSPGTGVIDTEAFF.

The V call is TRBV10-3, the J call TRBJ2-1; D gene uncertain. This CDR3 spans 16 amino acids. With 8 bases removed from V and 0 bases from J, the gap between germline ends came to 17 bases. Looked up from germline, CDR1 is ENHRY and CDR2 is SYGVKD. CDR3: CAIGLLSSSSYNEQFF. CDR3 coding DNA: TGTGCCATCGGGTTACTTAGCAGTAGCTCCTACAATGAGCAGTTCTTC.

V is TRBV3-1 (or the pseudogene TRBV3-2) and J is TRBJ1-1; D perhaps matches TRBD1 (6 bases). Trimming cost V 0 bases and J 1 base, with 9 bases left between them. Germline V CDR1 and CDR2: LGHDT, YNNKEL (reference sequence). The CDR3 has 15 residues. The CDR3 protein is CASSQDLGGNTEAFF. CDR3 DNA sequence: TGTGCCAGCAGCCAAGACCTAGGGGGGAACACTGAAGCTTTCTTT.

The chain combines TRBV10-3 with TRBJ2-1; the match to TRBD2 covers 9 bases. The CDR3 is 14 amino acids. Trimming removed 5 bases from V and 3 bases from J; junction bases left unmatched: 2. Germline CDR1 reads ENHRY; CDR2 reads SYGVKD. The CDR3 protein is CAISIAGDYNEQFF. Here the CDR3 DNA reads TGTGCCATCAGTATAGCGGGGGACTACAATGAGCAGTTCTTC.

This clone is deemed medium-sized. The chain joins TRBV11-3 to TRBJ2-7; 10 nucleotides align to TRBD2. The CDR3 is made up of 18 amino acids. Germline V CDR1 and CDR2: SGHNT, YENEEA. Trimming took 1 base from V and 1 from J; bases not matched to a gene: 10. The CDR3 loop is CASSLVAGWTSGSYEQYF. For the CDR3, the DNA is TGTGCCAGCAGCTTAGTTGCGGGTTGGACTAGCGGATCCTACGAGCAGTACTTC.

J is TRBJ1-2 and V is TRBV5-6; possibly TRBD1 for D (5 bases). The germline gives CDR1 SGHDT, CDR2 YYEEEE. V gave up 4 bases and J gave up 1 base, with 17 bases separating them. This CDR3 has 16 amino acids. The chain's CDR3 is CASSEEGGAVNYGYTF. CDR3 coding DNA: TGTGCCAGCAGCGAGGAGGGAGGGGCGGTTAACTATGGCTACACCTTC.

The V call is TRBV7-2, the J call TRBJ2-3; 8 bases fit TRBD2. V lost 4 bases to trimming and J lost 4 bases; unmatched junction nucleotides: 4. The CDR3 spans 14 residues. Germline V lookup: CDR1 SGHTA, CDR2 FQGNSA. CDR3 residues: CASSSSGGPDTQYF. Here the CDR3 DNA reads TGTGCCAGCAGCTCCTCGGGGGGGCCAGATACGCAGTATTTT.

This clone was seen a few times. The genes are TRBV14 and TRBJ2-7, with TRBD1 identical over 7 bases. CDR3 length: 13 residues. Germline V gene data show CDR1 as SGHDN and CDR2 as FVKESK. Germline trimming cut 7 bases from V and 5 bases from J; bases unmatched to any gene: 8. CDR3 DNA: TGTGCCAGCAAAGGTTACAGGGGTCACGAGCAGTACTTC. It is translated as CASKGYRGHEQYF.

The rearrangement links TRBV18 to TRBJ2-5, with 7 bases identical to TRBD1. Germline V CDR1 and CDR2: KGHSH, LQKENI. The CDR3 is 15 amino acids. Losses at the gene ends were 3 bases for V and 2 bases for J; bases not matched to a gene: 6. CDR3 sequence (DNA): TGTGCCAGCTCACCGCGTACAGGGGCACAAGAGACCCAGTACTTC. Amino acid sequence: CASSPRTGAQETQYF.

The rearrangement links TRBV6-5 to TRBJ2-7, with a tentative D call TRBD1 (6 bases). The CDR3 contains 15 residues. Germline CDR1 reads MNHEY; CDR2 reads SVGAGI. Deletions cut 6 bases from V and 5 bases from J, with 20 bases between. The CDR3 region has the DNA TGTGCCAGCAGCCCCAGGGGCCATCAATCCCACGAGCAGTACTTC. Translation: CASSPRGHQSHEQYF.

The chain employs TRBV5-8 and TRBJ2-3; 14 positions agree with TRBD2. The CDR3 covers 15 residues. Trimming took 4 bases from V and 11 from J; bases not matched to a gene: 9. The germline CDR1 and CDR2 sequences are SGHTS and YDEGEE. The CDR3 here is CASSPSGTSGRRQYF. The CDR3 region has the DNA TGTGCCAGCAGCCCCTCCGGGACTAGCGGGAGAAGGCAGTATTTT.

The V gene is TRBV18, the J gene TRBJ2-3, with D perhaps TRBD1 (6 bases). Germline-derived CDR1 and CDR2 are KGHSH and LQKENI. The CDR3 extends over 14 amino acids. The V and J ends lost 6 bases and 0 bases respectively, with 10 bases between them. The CDR3 region has the DNA TGTGCCAGCTCCAGGACAGCAAGCACAGATACGCAGTATTTT. Translated, it gives CASSRTASTDTQYF.

The V and J genes are TRBV10-3 and TRBJ1-4, with D perhaps TRBD1 (6 bases). The CDR3 consists of 15 residues. Trimming removed 0 bases at V and 8 bases at J, with 13 bases between. Per germline, CDR1 ENHRY and CDR2 SYGVKD. The CDR3 sequence is CAISESKQGFEKLFF. The CDR3 DNA reads TGTGCCATCAGTGAGTCGAAACAGGGATTCGAAAAACTGTTTTTT.

The chain couples TRBV28 to TRBJ1-5, with D tentatively TRBD1 (6 bases). V lost 4 bases and J 0 bases, leaving 10 bases between the germline ends. The CDR3 is 15 residues long. Germline V gene lookup returns CDR1 MDHEN and CDR2 SYDVKM. The CDR3 is CASSSPGHSNQPQHF. In DNA form, the CDR3 reads TGTGCCAGCAGTTCCCCGGGACATAGCAATCAGCCCCAGCATTTT. The full variable domain, rest sourced from reference TRBV28 and TRBJ1-5, is DVKVTQSSRYLVKRTGEKVFLECVQDMDHENMFWYRQDPGLGLRLIYFSYDVKMKEKGDIPEGYSVSREKKERFSLILESASTNQTSMYLCASSSPGHSNQPQHFGDGTRLSIL.

This clone was counted only a few times. J is TRBJ1-2 and V is TRBV7-9; perhaps TRBD1 as D (5 bases). This CDR3 has 14 amino acids. Germline lookup yields CDR1 SEHNR and CDR2 FQNEAQ (reference sequence). Between the trimmed V and J ends, which lost 4 bases and 8 bases, there was a span of 17 bases. The CDR3 spells CASSSYRSPTGYTF. The DNA of the CDR3 is TGTGCCAGCAGCTCGTACAGGAGTCCGACGGGCTACACCTTC.

This clone was found once. The chain uses TRBV7-8 and TRBJ2-1, with D unresolved. CDR3 length: 15 amino acids. Germline CDR1 SGHVS, CDR2 FQNEAQ. The V end was cut by 2 bases, the J end by 2 bases, with 10 bases between. The CDR3 nucleotides read TGTGCCAGCAGCTTATCGAGCGCGGCCTACAATGAGCAGTTCTTC. Protein product: CASSLSSAAYNEQFF. Full variable domain (outside the CDR3, taken from reference TRBV7-8 and TRBJ2-1): GAGVSQSPRYKVAKRGQDVALRCDPISGHVSLFWYQQALGQGPEFLTYFQNEAQLDKSGLPSDRFFAERPEGSVSTLKIQRTQQEDSAVYLCASSLSSAAYNEQFFGPGTRLTVL.

The chain uses TRBV23-1 and TRBJ2-1; TRBD2 might be the D (6 bases). TRBV23-1 is an ORF; its function is uncertain. The CDR3 is 12 amino acids. The V end lost 4 bases, the J end lost 11 bases, and 12 bases lay between the germline ends. The CDR3 loop is CASSRGEAKQFF. Here the CDR3 DNA reads TGCGCCAGCAGTCGGGGGGAGGCCAAGCAGTTCTTC.

The rearrangement joins TRBV5-5 to TRBJ1-6, with D possibly TRBD1 on 6 matching bases. Germline CDR1 SGHKS, CDR2 YYEKEE (reference sequence). The CDR3 has 14 residues. V lost 4 bases, J lost 8 bases, and 13 bases lay in between. The CDR3, as DNA: TGTGCCAGCAGCCGCGGACAGACGGATTCACCCCTCCACTTT. It yields the protein CASSRGQTDSPLHF.

The chain combines TRBV19 with TRBJ2-1; 7 bases are shared with TRBD1. V lost 6 bases to trimming and J lost 8 bases; unmatched junction nucleotides: 10. The CDR3 length is 14 residues. In germline, CDR1 is LNHDA, CDR2 SQIVND (reference sequence). CDR3 in DNA: TGTGCCAGTAGGCTCAACAGGGGTGGCGATGAGCAGTTCTTC. It translates to CASRLNRGGDEQFF.

As to this clone: Sequence at one end of the junction differs from germline and may be a read error. The chain has TRBV5-6 and TRBJ2-3, with D possibly TRBD2 on 6 matching bases. Germline CDR1 SGHDT, CDR2 YYEEEE. This CDR3 comprises 12 residues. The CDR3 DNA reads TGTGCCAGCAGCCTGACCTCCGGGACTGTGCATTTT. It encodes CASSLTSGTVHF.

The rearrangement joins TRBV14 to TRBJ2-1; D is undetermined. Germline CDR1 SGHDN, CDR2 FVKESK. The V and J ends lost 0 bases and 9 bases respectively, with 15 bases between them. CDR3 size: 15 residues. The CDR3 here is CASSQDLTAPFEQFF. The DNA of the CDR3 is TGTGCCAGCAGCCAAGATCTGACTGCCCCCTTTGAGCAGTTCTTC.

The V call is TRBV18, the J call TRBJ1-1, with 8 nucleotides matching TRBD1. The CDR3 totals 13 residues. The junction had 7 bases not matched to a gene; V was cut back by 8 bases and J by 5 bases. Germline V gene lookup returns CDR1 KGHSH and CDR2 LQKENI. CDR3 residues: CASRQGLETEAFF. The CDR3 DNA is TGTGCCAGCAGACAGGGGCTGGAGACTGAAGCTTTCTTT.